This TCR beta chain derives from a study of shared clonotypes between healthy human individuals. The CDR3 length is 14 residues. V lost 3 bases and J lost 2, with 11 bases in between. Germline CDR1 reads MGHRA; CDR2 reads YSYEKL. Findings and caveats of the study: Around 5% of naive CD4 clonotypes were shared across a handful of donors. Incomplete sequencing of sorted subsets was indicated by rarefaction despite large depth.

Repertoires were generated with immunoSEQ multiplex PCR, while TCRdb's copy carries only in-frame clones and drops some. The sample records hundreds of thousands of clones, approximately 79% being singletons. Of note for this clone: The antigen is undetermined.

The sequence came from a woman aged 30 to 39 in good health. What was sequenced was memory CD4+ T cells sorted from blood. Indicated subset: CD45RA-negative fraction. The chain employs TRBV4-1 and TRBJ2-7; D call uncertain. This CDR3 reads CASSQLPWAYEQYF. The CDR3 DNA sequence: TGCGCCAGCAGCCAGTTGCCATGGGCCTACGAGCAGTACTTC.